This T cell receptor beta chain was sequenced in a study of T-cell reconstitution after alpha-beta-depleted transplantation in children. Notes on the study in general: Some patients' high day-60 TCRbeta diversity was attributed to recipient cells surviving conditioning. At the one-year point after transplant, T-cell counts and TCRbeta diversity were found to come mostly from T cells that had been newly produced. Several hundred expanded graft clones reportedly were the source of alpha-beta T cells about two months after transplant.

This clonotype came up many times. Its cognate antigen is unknown. TCRbeta library preparation incorporated unique molecular identifiers. MiXCR, run by TCRdb on the PCR reads, gives a single entry per CDR3 protein. The sample yields about 460,000 distinct CDR3 sequences, more than 9% seen once. The CDR3 totals 19 residues. Germline V gene sequence: CDR1 MNHEY, CDR2 SVGAGI. V lost 0 bases, J lost 0 bases, and 17 bases lay in between. The receptor was isolated from a child aged 2-15 years with inherited bone marrow failure, due to receive a stem cell transplant. Sequenced here: PBMCs, sampled before TCRalphabeta/CD19-depleted stem cell transplant. V gene TRBV6-5 combines with J gene TRBJ1-4; the D is unclear. The chain's CDR3 is CASSYSISVFRATNEKLFF. The CDR3 DNA is TGTGCCAGCAGTTACTCGATTTCGGTTTTTAGGGCAACTAATGAAAAACTGTTTTTT.